The sequence of this T cell receptor beta chain was determined in a study of CXCR3-negative and CXCR3-positive naive CD8 T cells. This clonotype is labeled medium-sized based on frequency. What it binds is unknown. Naive CD8+ T lymphocytes were specified as CD45RO-CCR7+CD27+CD95-. Overall study findings and caveats: CXCR3-positive naive cells had TRB CDR3s that were more hydrophobic than CXCR3-negative naive cells had.

5' RACE that incorporated UMI labels was used to prepare the TRB cDNA libraries. TCRdb reprocessed the 5' RACE reads and stores each CDR3 protein as one record, lacking DNA. Its clone listing holds 5,000 or so distinct CDR3 sequences. The clonotype was recovered from a human donor in good health. Some clones in this sample may be carry-over from other donors' samples. Source material: naive CXCR3- CD8+ T cells from blood. The subset is: CD45RO-CCR7+CD27+CD95- naive CD8+ T cells lacking CXCR3 (TNR3-).

CDR3 amino acids: CATSDSSYEQYF. J is TRBJ2-7 and V is TRBV24-1. The CDR3 is 12 residues long. Germline V gives CDR1 KGHDR, CDR2 SFDVKD.